The 20 T cell receptor beta chains listed next were all sequenced from one sample in a study of Ad26.COV2.S vaccination and SARS-CoV-2 variants. Here immunoSEQ multiplex PCR was the method, and the copy in TCRdb shows in-frame clones only, minus some. The table shows about 400,000 clones, with about 83% occurring only once. The treatment: some 20 received Ad26.COV2.S at low or high dose, single or two shots; about 5 received placebo; per-sample allocation not given. It was on day 63 after the first vaccine or placebo injection that samples were taken. This material consisted of peripheral blood, taken in a trial of Ad26.COV2.S vaccine versus placebo. The receptors come from a person aged 18-60 years who received the Ad26.COV2.S COVID-19 vaccine or a placebo.

The chain links TRBV6-5 to TRBJ1-4; a weak D match, TRBD1 (5 bases). V dropped 10 bases and J dropped 7 bases, with 22 bases sitting between them. Germline V lookup: CDR1 MNHEY, CDR2 SVGAGI. This CDR3 comprises 15 residues. Here the CDR3 reads CATLGGTIIFEKLFF. Here the CDR3 DNA reads TGTGCCACCTTGGGGGGGACGATAATTTTTGAAAAACTGTTTTTT.

The chain couples TRBV3-1 (or the pseudogene TRBV3-2) to TRBJ1-2; no clear D gene. This CDR3 has 13 residues. Germline V CDR1 and CDR2: LGHDT, YNNKEL (reference sequence). Trimming pared 5 bases from V and 13 bases from J, leaving 20 bases between. CDR3 loop: CASSCGGPCISTF. The CDR3, as DNA: TGTGCCAGCAGCTGCGGCGGCCCCTGTATCTCCACCTTC.

The chain joins TRBV19 to TRBJ2-5; D is unclear. The V gene's germline CDR1 is LNHDA and CDR2 SQIVND (reference sequence). The CDR3 contains 11 residues. V gave up 5 bases and J gave up 1 base, with 2 bases separating them. CDR3 nucleotide sequence: TGTGCCAGTAGTGCCCAAGAGACCCAGTACTTC. As protein: CASSAQETQYF.

Concerning this clone: Other DNA sequences in this specimen translate into the identical CDR3. The rearrangement uses TRBV6-5 and TRBJ2-2, with D unresolved. Trimming stripped 6 bases from V and 2 bases from J, with 4 bases between. Germline V gives CDR1 MNHEY, CDR2 SVGAGI. CDR3 length equals 12 residues. Here the CDR3 reads CASRFNTGELFF. As DNA, the CDR3 is TGTGCCAGCAGGTTCAACACCGGGGAGCTGTTTTTT.

This chain connects TRBV9 to TRBJ1-2, with a tentative D call TRBD1 (5 bases). This CDR3 comprises 12 residues. The V gene lost 3 bases and the J gene lost 12 bases, with 15 bases spanning the gap. Germline loops: CDR1 SGDLS, CDR2 YYNGEE. The CDR3 region has the DNA TGTGCCAGCAGCGCTCCGGGGCCCGGCCACACCTTC. It yields the protein CASSAPGPGHTF. Filled out from reference TRBV9 and TRBJ1-2, the complete variable domain reads DSGVTQTPKHLITATGQRVTLRCSPRSGDLSVYWYQQSLDQGLQFLIQYYNGEERAKGNILERFSAQQFPDLHSELNLSSLELGDSALYFCASSAPGPGHTFGSGTRLTVV.

This clone was seen only a few times. The CDR3 sequence: CASSSLAGGITGELFF. The CDR3 nucleotides are TGTGCCAGCAGCTCACTAGCGGGGGGGATCACCGGGGAGCTGTTTTTT. V is TRBV7-2 and J is TRBJ2-2; the match to TRBD2 covers 13 bases. The CDR3 contains 16 residues. CDR1 and CDR2 from the germline V gene are SGHTA and FQGNSA. J gave up 4 bases and V 4 bases, and 3 bases lay outside the gene matches.

The chain links TRBV6-5 to TRBJ1-1, with D hard to call. V was cut by 0 bases and J by 7 bases, with 9 bases left in between. The CDR3 sequence is 13 residues long. Germline CDR1 is MNHEY and CDR2 is SVGAGI. Written as DNA, the CDR3 is TGTGCCAGCAGTTACTCGAACGGATATGAAGCTTTCTTT. Protein sequence: CASSYSNGYEAFF.

This chain connects TRBV5-1 to TRBJ2-7; the match to TRBD2 covers 14 bases. Per the germline V gene, CDR1 is SGHRS and CDR2 is YFSETQ. The CDR3 extends over 15 amino acids. The junction had 4 bases not matched to a gene; V was cut back by 2 bases and J by 6 bases. The CDR3 region is CASSFRLAGGSEQYF. For the CDR3, the DNA is TGCGCCAGCAGCTTCCGACTAGCGGGAGGGAGCGAGCAGTACTTC.

In DNA, the CDR3 is TGTGCCAGCAGCTTAGTACGACAGGCTATTCAGGGCTACGAGCAGTACTTC. Translating gives CASSLVRQAIQGYEQYF. The chain links TRBV13 to TRBJ2-7; a possible D gene is TRBD1 (6 bases). CDR3 length: 17 amino acids. Germline V gives CDR1 PRHDT, CDR2 FYEKMQ (reference sequence). Deletions cut 1 base from V and 3 bases from J, with 19 bases between. Based on the CDR3 plus reference TRBV13 and TRBJ2-7, the full variable domain is AAGVIQSPRHLIKEKRETATLKCYPIPRHDTVYWYQQGPGQDPQFLISFYEKMQSDKGSIPDRFSAQQFSDYHSELNMSSLELGDSALYFCASSLVRQAIQGYEQYFGPGTRLTVT.

The CDR3 is CSASEWGQPQHF. The DNA for the CDR3 is TGCAGTGCTAGTGAATGGGGGCAGCCCCAGCATTTT. This chain links TRBV20-1 with TRBJ1-5, with D possibly matching TRBD1 (5 bases). Germline CDR1 is DFQATT and CDR2 is SNEGSKA (reference sequence). Trimming stripped 3 bases from V and 7 bases from J, with 10 bases between. The CDR3 spans 12 residues.

The chain employs TRBV13 and TRBJ2-1; 12 nucleotides agree with TRBD2. The CDR3 runs to 18 residues. The J segment lost 7 bases and the V segment lost 4 bases, leaving 14 bases of the junction unmatched. Germline values: CDR1 PRHDT, CDR2 FYEKMQ (reference sequence). CDR3 DNA sequence: TGTGCCAGCAGCTCCCTAGCGGGAGGGCCGAAGTTGGGGAATGAGCAGTTCTTC. This gives the protein CASSSLAGGPKLGNEQFF.

This clone was seen only a few times. J is TRBJ2-1 and V is TRBV5-1; 11 bases align to TRBD2. The CDR3 is 16 residues long. V was clipped by 1 base and J by 3 bases; unmatched bases: 3. Germline V gene data show CDR1 as SGHRS and CDR2 as YFSETQ. The CDR3, as DNA: TGCGCCAGCAGCTTGTATCTAGCGGGAGGCTACAATGAGCAGTTCTTC. This codes for CASSLYLAGGYNEQFF. Full variable domain (remainder filled in from reference TRBV5-1 and TRBJ2-1): KAGVTQTPRYLIKTRGQQVTLSCSPISGHRSVSWYQQTPGQGLQFLFEYFSETQRNKGNFPGRFSGRQFSNSRSEMNVSTLELGDSALYLCASSLYLAGGYNEQFFGPGTRLTVL.

This clone was seen a handful of times. CDR3 coding DNA: TGTGCCACCGCAGAGGGACAGAACTACGAGCAGTACTTC. It specifies CATAEGQNYEQYF. The chain is built from TRBV12-3 or TRBV12-4 and TRBJ2-7, with 7 bases fitting TRBD1. Unmatched junction bases numbered 9, after V lost 10 bases and J lost 3 bases. CDR3 length equals 13 residues.

The CDR3 loop reads CASSPYSRGDSPLHF. DNA of the CDR3: TGTGCCAGCTCACCTTACTCCAGGGGTGATTCACCCCTCCACTTT. The J gene is TRBJ1-6, the V gene TRBV18; a weak D match, TRBD1 (6 bases). Germline values: CDR1 KGHSH, CDR2 LQKENI. CDR3 length: 15 amino acids. Between the trimmed V and J ends, which lost 3 bases and 8 bases, there was a span of 14 bases.

This chain connects TRBV5-4 to TRBJ1-2, with 7 positions matching TRBD1. Per germline, CDR1 SGHNT and CDR2 YYREEE (reference sequence). This CDR3 comprises 15 residues. With 5 bases clipped from V and 1 base from J, the junction kept 8 bases outside the gene matches. Here the CDR3 DNA reads TGTGCCAGCAGGCCTCGACAGGGTGTTAACTATGGCTACACCTTC. Residues: CASRPRQGVNYGYTF.

The chain uses TRBV6-5 and TRBJ2-5; D not resolved. CDR1 MNHEY and CDR2 SVGAGI come from the germline V gene. The V and J ends lost 2 bases and 4 bases respectively, with 14 bases between them. The CDR3 is 15 amino acids. The CDR3 DNA follows: TGTGCCAGCAGTTACAGTAGGCTAGATCGAGAGACCCAGTACTTC. Translating it yields CASSYSRLDRETQYF.

Remarks on this clone: The sample carries other DNA sequences with the same CDR3. This sequence joins TRBV2 and TRBJ2-2; the D gene could be TRBD1 or TRBD2 (5 bases each). Germline CDR1 reads SNHLY; CDR2 reads FYNNEI. Trimming took 1 base from V and 7 from J, leaving 10 bases between them. There are 14 residues in the CDR3. The CDR3 is CASSEVRGIGELFF. CDR3 DNA: TGTGCCAGCAGTGAAGTGAGGGGCATCGGGGAGCTGTTTTTT.

The CDR3 coding sequence is TGTGCCAGCAGCTTAGCCACGTTTGGAAACACCATATATTTT. Translating gives CASSLATFGNTIYF. The chain uses TRBV7-2 and TRBJ1-3; D gene uncertain. The CDR3 runs 14 residues. Germline V lookup: CDR1 SGHTA, CDR2 FQGNSA. V shed 0 bases and J shed 3 bases, with 6 bases lying between them.

The chain employs TRBV15 and TRBJ1-3; D gene ambiguous. CDR1 is LNHNV, CDR2 YYDKDF, per germline (reference sequence). This CDR3 comprises 15 residues. V lost 0 bases, J lost 0 bases, and 6 bases lay in between. The CDR3 loop reads CATSRDDISGNTIYF. The CDR3 DNA sequence: TGTGCCACCAGCAGAGATGATATCTCTGGAAACACCATATATTTT.

V gene TRBV24-1 combines with J gene TRBJ2-5, with 8 positions matching TRBD1. The junction had 4 bases not matched to a gene; V was cut back by 4 bases and J by 4 bases. The CDR3 length is 14 residues. Germline CDR1 reads KGHDR; CDR2 reads SFDVKD. The CDR3 reads CATSERDRRETQYF. The CDR3 nucleotides read TGTGCCACCAGTGAGAGGGACAGGAGAGAGACCCAGTACTTC.